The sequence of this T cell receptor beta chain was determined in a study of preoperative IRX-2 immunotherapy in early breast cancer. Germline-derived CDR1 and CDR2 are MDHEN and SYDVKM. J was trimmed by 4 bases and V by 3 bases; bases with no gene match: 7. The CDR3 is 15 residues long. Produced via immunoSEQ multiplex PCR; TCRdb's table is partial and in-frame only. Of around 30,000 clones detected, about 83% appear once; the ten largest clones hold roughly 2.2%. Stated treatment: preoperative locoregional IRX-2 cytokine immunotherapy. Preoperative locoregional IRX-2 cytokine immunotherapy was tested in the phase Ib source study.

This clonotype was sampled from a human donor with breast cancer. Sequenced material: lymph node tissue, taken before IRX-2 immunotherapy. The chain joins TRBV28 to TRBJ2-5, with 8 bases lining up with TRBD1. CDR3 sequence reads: CASSFIGQGGETQYF. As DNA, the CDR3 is TGTGCCAGCAGTTTTATAGGACAGGGAGGAGAGACCCAGTACTTC.